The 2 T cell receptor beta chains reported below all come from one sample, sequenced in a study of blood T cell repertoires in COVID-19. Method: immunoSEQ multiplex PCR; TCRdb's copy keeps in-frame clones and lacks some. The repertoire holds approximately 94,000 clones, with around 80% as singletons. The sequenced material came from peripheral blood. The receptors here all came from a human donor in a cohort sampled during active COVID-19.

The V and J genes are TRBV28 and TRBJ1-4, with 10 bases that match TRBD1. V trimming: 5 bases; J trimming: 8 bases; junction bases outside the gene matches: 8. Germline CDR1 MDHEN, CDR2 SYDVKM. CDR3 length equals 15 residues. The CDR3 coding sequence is TGTGCCAGCAGTCGAACAGGGACAGGGGCCGAAAAACTGTTTTTT. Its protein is CASSRTGTGAEKLFF.

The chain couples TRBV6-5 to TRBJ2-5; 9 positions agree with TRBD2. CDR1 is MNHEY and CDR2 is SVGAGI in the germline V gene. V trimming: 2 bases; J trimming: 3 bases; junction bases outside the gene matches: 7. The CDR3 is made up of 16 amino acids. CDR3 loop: CASSYGLAGTKETQYF. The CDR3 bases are TGTGCCAGCAGTTACGGTCTAGCGGGAACCAAAGAGACCCAGTACTTC.